The clone carrying this T cell receptor (beta chain) appeared once. This sample is part of a study of regulatory T cells in long-lasting Graves disease. V lost 8 bases, J lost 5 bases, and 16 bases lay in between. The germline V gene encodes CDR1 MNHEY and CDR2 SVGEGT. This CDR3 spans 13 amino acids. Time point denoted: newly diagnosed GD, antithyroid drugs for less than 3 months. From RNA extracted from PBMCs, the TCR library was made. In building TCR beta libraries, iRepertoire HTBI primers were used together with Arm-PCR of CDR3 regions. Each CDR3 protein gets one entry after TCRdb re-called the multiplex PCR reads with MiXCR. The data contain approximately 480,000 distinct CDR3 sequences, roughly 17% of them singletons. The same data also went into a second study, on T cells in Graves' hyperthyroidism and ophthalmopathy. Per that paper: HTBI primers were used for first-round RT-PCR of the TCR CDR3. Most expanded thyroid clonotypes above 0.001 also appeared in blood.

Sample: peripheral blood mononuclear cells (PBMCs), taken at new diagnosis, from a patient treated with antithyroid drugs. The origin of this receptor is a man in his forties with Graves disease. The chain uses TRBV6-2 or TRBV6-3 and TRBJ2-7, with a weak D call TRBD1 (5 bases). CDR3 residues: CASGARLTDEQYF. For the CDR3, the DNA is TGTGCCAGCGGGGCGAGATTGACGGACGAGCAGTACTTC.